Listed here are 27 T cell receptor beta chains from one sample, sequenced in a study of post-analysis software for immune sequencing data. Study-wide findings and caveats: Five TRBV segments were significantly more frequent in patients than in controls. TRBV5-6, TRBV5-1 and TRBV20-1 were among these segments.

For these TCRs, the target antigens are not known. Presence of unique molecular identifiers characterized the TCR beta cDNA libraries. MiXCR, run by TCRdb on the PCR reads, gives a single entry per CDR3 protein. The data hold approximately 440,000 distinct CDR3 sequences, with 45% observed a single time. The sequenced sample consisted of blood. All receptors come from a girl under 18 with multiple sclerosis.

This chain joins TRBV7-9 and TRBJ1-5; 9 positions match TRBD1. This CDR3 has 17 amino acids. V lost 5 bases to trimming and J lost 1 base; unmatched junction nucleotides: 9. Germline CDR1 and CDR2: SEHNR and FQNEAQ (reference sequence). The CDR3 here is CASSDDRGLASNQPQHF. The CDR3, as DNA: TGTGCCAGCAGCGATGACAGGGGGTTAGCCAGCAATCAGCCCCAGCATTTT.

The chain joins TRBV5-6 to TRBJ2-7; D remains ambiguous. CDR1 and CDR2 from the germline V gene are SGHDT and YYEEEE. V was trimmed by 0 bases and J by 3 bases, leaving 22 bases between them. This CDR3 region has 18 residues. The CDR3 region has the DNA TGTGCCAGCAGCTTGGCAGGTGGAAGGTTAGTTTGGGGCTACGAGCAGTACTTC. It codes for CASSLAGGRLVWGYEQYF.

This rearrangement joins TRBV4-2 to TRBJ2-3; 12 bases map to TRBD2. The V gene end was trimmed by 4 bases and the J gene end by 1 base; junction bases not matched to a gene: 6. The CDR3 has 17 residues. From germline, CDR1 is LGHNA and CDR2 YNFKEQ. Here the CDR3 reads CASSPRTSGEGTDTQYF. The DNA for the CDR3 is TGTGCCAGCAGCCCGAGGACTAGCGGGGAGGGCACAGATACGCAGTATTTT.

The rearrangement uses TRBV13 and TRBJ2-7; 9 nucleotides align to TRBD2. The CDR3 is 17 residues long. Per germline, CDR1 PRHDT and CDR2 FYEKMQ (reference sequence). V was clipped by 3 bases and J by 2 bases; unmatched bases: 11. The CDR3 spells CASSFGVAGEGAYEQYF. In DNA, the CDR3 is TGTGCCAGCAGCTTTGGGGTAGCGGGAGAGGGGGCCTACGAGCAGTACTTC. Drawing the rest from reference TRBV13 and TRBJ2-7, the complete variable domain is AAGVIQSPRHLIKEKRETATLKCYPIPRHDTVYWYQQGPGQDPQFLISFYEKMQSDKGSIPDRFSAQQFSDYHSELNMSSLELGDSALYFCASSFGVAGEGAYEQYFGPGTRLTVT.

This clonotype was recorded a few times. The V call is TRBV4-2, the J call TRBJ2-7; 10 bases agree with TRBD2. The CDR3 has 15 residues. V gave up 4 bases and J gave up 3 bases; unmatched junction bases: 6. The germline V gene encodes CDR1 LGHNA and CDR2 YNFKEQ. The CDR3 DNA is TGTGCCAGCAGCCCCACTTCTAGCGGGAGCTACGAGCAGTACTTC. This sequence encodes CASSPTSSGSYEQYF.

This clonotype has just a few counts. The CDR3 loop is CASSEGAGYYGYTF. CDR3 nucleotide sequence: TGTGCCAGCAGTGAAGGGGCAGGGTACTATGGCTACACCTTC. V gene TRBV6-1 combines with J gene TRBJ1-2; D might be TRBD1 (5 bases). The CDR3 runs 14 residues. Germline assignment: CDR1 MNHNS and CDR2 SASEGT. V was clipped by 1 base and J by 3 bases, with 9 bases between them.

This clonotype turned up a few times. The chain couples TRBV10-3 to TRBJ2-7; a possible D gene is TRBD1 (5 bases). The CDR3 spans 16 residues. V was cut by 6 bases and J by 2 bases, with 20 bases left in between. Germline V gene lookup returns CDR1 ENHRY and CDR2 SYGVKD. The DNA for the CDR3 is TGTGCCATCAGAGATTCGACAGCACCAGCGCCCTACGAGCAGTACTTC. Its protein product is CAIRDSTAPAPYEQYF.

A few counts support this clonotype. This sequence joins TRBV5-1 and TRBJ2-2; D gene uncertain. This CDR3 comprises 13 residues. V was trimmed by 4 bases and J by 1 base, leaving 5 bases between them. The germline gives CDR1 SGHRS, CDR2 YFSETQ. The CDR3 loop reads CASSPGNTGELFF. The CDR3, as DNA: TGCGCCAGCAGCCCGGGGAACACCGGGGAGCTGTTTTTT.

The CDR3 loop reads CASSPGLAGEPYNEQFF. CDR3 DNA: TGTGCCAGCAGTCCCGGACTAGCGGGAGAACCCTACAATGAGCAGTTCTTC. The chain carries TRBV6-6 and TRBJ2-1; 13 positions agree with TRBD2. The CDR3 extends over 17 amino acids. Per germline, CDR1 MNHNY and CDR2 SVGAGI (reference sequence). V lost 5 bases, J lost 2 bases, and 6 bases stayed unmatched.

The genes are TRBV10-3 and TRBJ1-2; D gene ambiguous. Germline CDR1 ENHRY, CDR2 SYGVKD. CDR3 length: 14 residues. The V gene lost 5 bases and the J gene lost 4 bases, with 14 bases spanning the gap. The CDR3 nucleotides read TGTGCCATCAGTTTAGGATCTAGGCTCTATGGCTACACCTTC. As protein: CAISLGSRLYGYTF.

J is TRBJ2-1 and V is TRBV12-3 or TRBV12-4, with D unresolved. The V end was cut by 4 bases, the J end by 0 bases, with 10 bases between. The CDR3 loop spans 15 amino acids. Here the CDR3 reads CASSSPKSSYNEQFF. Written as DNA, the CDR3 is TGTGCCAGCAGTTCGCCTAAGAGCTCCTACAATGAGCAGTTCTTC.

This clonotype was seen a handful of times. The gene calls are TRBV29-1 and TRBJ2-3; D call uncertain. The ends were cut back, 2 bases at V and 2 bases at J, with 2 bases in the middle. The CDR3 is made up of 11 amino acids. Germline V lookup: CDR1 SQVTM, CDR2 ANQGSEA. The CDR3, as DNA: TGCAGCGTTGAAAACACAGATACGCAGTATTTT. Protein product: CSVENTDTQYF.

This chain connects TRBV29-1 to TRBJ1-2, with 9 bases lining up with TRBD1. The CDR3 runs 14 residues. The germline CDR1 and CDR2 sequences are SQVTM and ANQGSEA. V lost 7 bases and J lost 6; bases outside the gene matches: 12. The CDR3 sequence is CSAGTGFSADGYTF. The CDR3 bases are TGCAGCGCTGGGACAGGGTTCTCGGCGGATGGCTACACCTTC.

This clonotype was recorded a few times. The chain carries TRBV5-5 and TRBJ1-1; D is unclear. Germline CDR1 is SGHKS and CDR2 is YYEKEE (reference sequence). This CDR3 spans 14 amino acids. With 2 bases removed from V and 2 bases from J, the gap between germline ends came to 10 bases. The CDR3 DNA follows: TGTGCCAGCAGCTTTGGTCAGACAAACACTGAAGCTTTCTTT. Residues: CASSFGQTNTEAFF.

The chain uses TRBV12-3 or TRBV12-4 and TRBJ2-1; no firm D call. Trimming cost V 1 base and J 10 bases, with 14 bases left between them. The CDR3 consists of 14 residues. The CDR3 nucleotides read TGTGCCAGCAGTTTAGGCTTCAGTCAGAACGAGCAGTTCTTC. This gives the protein CASSLGFSQNEQFF.

The chain has TRBV7-2 and TRBJ2-1, with TRBD1 matching over 10 bases. Trimming removed 5 bases from V and 7 bases from J; junction bases left unmatched: 5. The CDR3 consists of 14 residues. Germline loops: CDR1 SGHTA, CDR2 FQGNSA. DNA of the CDR3: TGTGCCAGCAGCCGCGGACAGGGGGATAATGAGCAGTTCTTC. Residues: CASSRGQGDNEQFF.

The chain links TRBV20-1 to TRBJ1-2; 8 bases align to TRBD1. The CDR3 runs 13 residues. From germline, CDR1 is DFQATT and CDR2 SNEGSKA (reference sequence). Unmatched junction bases numbered 11, after V lost 6 bases and J lost 8 bases. The CDR3 is CSAAPGTGSGYTF. For the CDR3, the DNA is TGCAGTGCCGCGCCAGGGACAGGTAGCGGCTACACCTTC.

The chain uses TRBV27 and TRBJ2-1; 14 bases line up with TRBD2. The CDR3 is 19 amino acids. Germline assignment: CDR1 MNHEY and CDR2 SMNVEV (reference sequence). J gave up 0 bases and V 5 bases, and 9 bases lay outside the gene matches. The CDR3 nucleotides are TGTGCCAGCAGTACGGGGACTAGCGGGAGTTTGAGCTCCTACAATGAGCAGTTCTTC. Protein sequence: CASSTGTSGSLSSYNEQFF.

The rearrangement joins TRBV27 to TRBJ2-4; 8 bases line up with TRBD2. The J call could be wrong; TRBJ2-7 is a better fit for the DNA end. From germline, CDR1 is MNHEY and CDR2 SMNVEV (reference sequence). This CDR3 region has 16 residues. CDR3 sequence reads: CASSRLPTSGRDEQYF. DNA of the CDR3: TGTGCCAGCAGCCGCCTTCCCACCAGCGGGAGAGACGAGCAGTACTTC.

The chain employs TRBV4-1 and TRBJ2-3; 11 bases map to TRBD2. Germline V gene lookup returns CDR1 MGHRA and CDR2 YSYEKL. V lost 5 bases, J lost 2 bases, and 9 bases stayed unmatched. The CDR3 spans 17 residues. The CDR3 loop is CASSERLAGGTTDTQYF. As DNA, the CDR3 is TGCGCCAGCAGCGAACGGCTAGCGGGAGGTACCACAGATACGCAGTATTTT.

This clonotype was counted only a few times. The chain recombines TRBV27 with TRBJ1-5, with D possibly matching TRBD1 (6 bases). This CDR3 has 15 amino acids. V dropped 0 bases and J dropped 3 bases, with 9 bases sitting between them. CDR1 and CDR2 (germline): MNHEY, SMNVEV (reference sequence). The CDR3: CASSLSWTVNQPQHF. The CDR3 DNA sequence: TGTGCCAGCAGTTTATCGTGGACAGTCAATCAGCCCCAGCATTTT.

This clonotype appeared a few times. The chain joins TRBV14 to TRBJ2-1; TRBD2 aligns across 7 bases. This CDR3 contains 16 residues. Trimming cost V 8 bases and J 6 bases; bases outside gene matches: 16. Germline V lookup: CDR1 SGHDN, CDR2 FVKESK. DNA for the CDR3: TGTGCCAGCTCCCCCCTAGGGAGGGAGGATTTCAATGAGCAGTTCTTC. Its translation: CASSPLGREDFNEQFF.

This clonotype was counted a few times. The CDR3 coding sequence is TGCGCCACCGGGAGGAGAGGGGAGTATGGGGATGGCTACACCTTC. It specifies CATGRRGEYGDGYTF. The chain joins TRBV10-2 to TRBJ1-2, with D tentatively TRBD1 (5 bases). The germline V and J ends were trimmed by 10 bases and 6 bases, with 24 bases remaining between them. The V gene's germline CDR1 is WSHSY and CDR2 SAAADI. CDR3 length: 15 residues.

The chain has TRBV12-3 or TRBV12-4 and TRBJ2-3; D is unresolved. This CDR3 is 15 amino acids long. V was pared by 5 bases and J by 2 bases, with 14 bases between. The CDR3 loop is CASSPHGRTTDTQYF. CDR3 coding DNA: TGTGCCAGCAGTCCCCACGGGCGGACCACAGATACGCAGTATTTT.

This clonotype appeared a few times. This chain uses TRBV4-1 with TRBJ2-3, with 9 nucleotides matching TRBD1. This CDR3 region has 18 residues. Germline CDR1 is MGHRA and CDR2 is YSYEKL. Trimming cost V 0 bases and J 6 bases; bases outside gene matches: 13. Written as DNA, the CDR3 is TGCGCCAGCAGCCAAGAGTCGGTGGGGGGACAGGGCTTGGATACGCAGTATTTT. Translated, it gives CASSQESVGGQGLDTQYF.

The chain carries TRBV20-1 and TRBJ2-3; the match to TRBD2 covers 11 bases. CDR3 length: 19 residues. V was clipped by 0 bases and J by 3 bases; unmatched bases: 14. CDR1 and CDR2 (germline): DFQATT, SNEGSKA (reference sequence). CDR3: CSAREGDKTSGKFTDTQYF. The CDR3 nucleotides are TGCAGTGCTAGAGAGGGGGACAAGACTAGCGGGAAATTTACAGATACGCAGTATTTT.

This clonotype was seen only a few times. V usage is TRBV4-2 and J usage is TRBJ1-4; D call uncertain. The CDR3 spans 12 residues. With 0 bases removed from V and 8 bases from J, the gap between germline ends came to 4 bases. Germline V CDR1 and CDR2: LGHNA, YNFKEQ. In DNA form, the CDR3 reads TGTGCCAGCAGCCAAGAGCCCGAAAAACTGTTTTTT. As protein: CASSQEPEKLFF.